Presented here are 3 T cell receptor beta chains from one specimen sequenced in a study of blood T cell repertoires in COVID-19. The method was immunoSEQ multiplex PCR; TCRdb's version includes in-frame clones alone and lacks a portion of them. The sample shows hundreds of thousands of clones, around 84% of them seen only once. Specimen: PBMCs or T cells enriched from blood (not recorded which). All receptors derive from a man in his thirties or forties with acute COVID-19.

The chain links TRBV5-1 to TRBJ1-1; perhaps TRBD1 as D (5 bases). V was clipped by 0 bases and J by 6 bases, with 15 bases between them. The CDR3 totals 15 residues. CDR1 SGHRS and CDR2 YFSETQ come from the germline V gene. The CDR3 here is CASSLDVWGVSEAFF. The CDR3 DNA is TGCGCCAGCAGCTTGGACGTCTGGGGCGTTTCTGAAGCTTTCTTT.

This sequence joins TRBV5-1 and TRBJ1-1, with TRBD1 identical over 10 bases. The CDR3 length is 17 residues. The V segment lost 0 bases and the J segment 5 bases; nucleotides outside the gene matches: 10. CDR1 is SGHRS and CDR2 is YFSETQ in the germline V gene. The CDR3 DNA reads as TGCGCCAGCAGCTTGGTGGGACAGGGGATTTGGAATACTGAAGCTTTCTTT. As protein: CASSLVGQGIWNTEAFF.

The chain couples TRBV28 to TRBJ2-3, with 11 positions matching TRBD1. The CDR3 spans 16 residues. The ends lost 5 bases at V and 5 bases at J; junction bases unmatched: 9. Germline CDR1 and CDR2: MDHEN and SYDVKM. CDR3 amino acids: CASSRNPGQGGDTQYF. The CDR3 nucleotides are TGTGCCAGCAGTCGCAACCCGGGACAGGGGGGAGATACGCAGTATTTT.